What follows are 16 T cell receptor beta chains derived from one specimen sequenced in a study of Siglec-9 on CD8 T cells in melanoma. This table comes from immunoSEQ multiplex PCR, and its TCRdb copy is limited to in-frame clones, with some not included. Here the sample spans some 27,000 clones, roughly 78% being singletons. Specimen: Siglec-9- CD8+ T cells sorted from blood. The receptors were sampled from a human donor in good health.

V gene TRBV5-4 combines with J gene TRBJ1-1; 9 bases match TRBD1. CDR1 SGHNT and CDR2 YYREEE come from the germline V gene (reference sequence). This CDR3 is built from 13 residues. V trimming: 5 bases; J trimming: 10 bases; junction bases outside the gene matches: 9. The CDR3 DNA reads TGTGCCAGCAGGGAAACAGGGGGCCTGGTAGCTTTCTTT. It codes for CASRETGGLVAFF. Based on the CDR3 plus reference TRBV5-4 and TRBJ1-1, the full variable domain is ETGVTQSPTHLIKTRGQQVTLRCSSQSGHNTVSWYQQALGQGPQFIFQYYREEENGRGNFPPRFSGLQFPNYSSELNVNALELDDSALYLCASRETGGLVAFFGQGTRLTVV.

The genes are TRBV5-5 and TRBJ2-2; D may be TRBD1 (5 bases). The CDR3 covers 15 residues. Germline V gene data show CDR1 as SGHKS and CDR2 as YYEKEE (reference sequence). The V gene lost 4 bases and the J gene lost 2 bases, with 12 bases spanning the gap. The CDR3 is CASSPLWGNTGELFF. The DNA of the CDR3 is TGTGCCAGCAGCCCCCTGTGGGGCAACACCGGGGAGCTGTTTTTT. Together with reference TRBV5-5 and TRBJ2-2, the CDR3 gives the full variable domain: DAGVTQSPTHLIKTRGQQVTLRCSPISGHKSVSWYQQVLGQGPQFIFQYYEKEERGRGNFPDRFSARQFPNYSSELNVNALLLGDSALYLCASSPLWGNTGELFFGEGSRLTVL.

The chain is built from TRBV19 and TRBJ1-2; D not resolved. Germline CDR1 and CDR2: LNHDA and SQIVND (reference sequence). V was shortened by 3 bases and J by 6 bases, with 11 bases between the two germline ends. CDR3 size: 13 residues. The CDR3 is CASSMGNVDGYTF. The CDR3 bases are TGTGCCAGTAGTATGGGCAACGTGGATGGCTACACCTTC.

This rearrangement joins TRBV5-1 to TRBJ2-5, with unresolved D. The germline V gene encodes CDR1 SGHRS and CDR2 YFSETQ. Trimming stripped 4 bases from V and 5 bases from J, with 12 bases between. CDR3 size: 13 residues. CDR3 nucleotide sequence: TGCGCCAGCAGCCCCACCCCACGGGAGACCCAGTACTTC. It encodes CASSPTPRETQYF.

This chain connects TRBV12-2 to TRBJ2-5; the tabulated D call, TRBD2, remains unverified against the DNA. TRBV12-2 is marked as a pseudogene. This CDR3 has 14 residues. The CDR3 nucleotides read TGTGCAAGTCGCTTACGGGGGGGCTTGGAGACCCAGTACTTC. Translation: CASRLRGGLETQYF.

V gene TRBV29-1 combines with J gene TRBJ2-2; D call uncertain. The germline V gene encodes CDR1 SQVTM and CDR2 ANQGSEA. Trimming took off 3 bases at V and 8 bases at J, with 10 bases between the two ends. The CDR3 runs to 12 residues. In DNA, the CDR3 is TGCAGCGTTGAGGTGCTTACTGGGGAGCTGTTTTTT. As protein: CSVEVLTGELFF.

The CDR3 loop is CASSGQGAPGELFF. As DNA, the CDR3 is TGTGCCAGCTCTGGACAGGGGGCCCCCGGGGAGCTGTTTTTT. V and J are TRBV9 and TRBJ2-2, with 11 bases lining up with TRBD1. V was pared by 7 bases and J by 6 bases, with 5 bases of the junction left unmatched. The CDR3 is 14 residues long. Germline CDR1 is SGDLS and CDR2 is YYNGEE.

V usage is TRBV9 and J usage is TRBJ1-5; the D gene is possibly TRBD1 (5 bases). This CDR3 has 13 residues. Germline lookup yields CDR1 SGDLS and CDR2 YYNGEE. V lost 3 bases, J lost 4 bases, and 8 bases lay in between. CDR3 in amino acids: CASSAEGNQPQHF. The CDR3 DNA sequence: TGTGCCAGCAGCGCCGAGGGGAATCAGCCCCAGCATTTT.

V and J are TRBV6-5 and TRBJ1-3; D ambiguous. The CDR3 totals 13 residues. The germline V and J ends were trimmed by 5 bases and 1 base, with 6 bases remaining between them. Germline V gene lookup returns CDR1 MNHEY and CDR2 SVGAGI. This CDR3 reads CASSTGSGNTIYF. In DNA form, the CDR3 reads TGTGCCAGCAGTACTGGTTCTGGAAACACCATATATTTT.

This clone was picked up a small number of times. V and J are TRBV9 and TRBJ2-1; no firm D call. Germline values: CDR1 SGDLS, CDR2 YYNGEE. The CDR3 consists of 15 residues. V lost 0 bases and J lost 5, with 12 bases in between. The CDR3 here is CASSVEGSRDNEQFF. The DNA of the CDR3 is TGTGCCAGCAGCGTAGAAGGTAGCAGAGACAATGAGCAGTTCTTC.

Only a few counts were recorded for this clone. The chain combines TRBV30 with TRBJ1-1; D perhaps matches TRBD1 (6 bases). This CDR3 is built from 11 residues. The germline V gene encodes CDR1 GTSNPN and CDR2 SVGIG (reference sequence). The V gene lost 5 bases and the J gene lost 11 bases, with 15 bases spanning the gap. CDR3: CAWEGGLRAFF. The CDR3 bases are TGTGCCTGGGAGGGGGGCCTGAGGGCTTTCTTT. Combining the CDR3 with reference TRBV30 and TRBJ1-1 gives the whole variable domain SQTIHQWPATLVQPVGSPLSLECTVEGTSNPNLYWYRQAAGRGLQLLFYSVGIGQISSEVPQNLSASRPQDRQFILSSKKLLLSDSGFYLCAWEGGLRAFFGQGTRLTVV.

CDR3 loop: CASSSGGTPIEQYF. The DNA of the CDR3 is TGTGCCAGCAGCTCGGGGGGGACACCCATCGAGCAGTACTTC. The J gene is TRBJ2-7, the V gene TRBV5-4, with 8 nucleotides matching TRBD2. CDR1 and CDR2 from the germline V gene are SGHNT and YYREEE (reference sequence). The junction had 8 bases not matched to a gene; V was cut back by 3 bases and J by 6 bases. This CDR3 contains 14 residues.

The chain couples TRBV21-1 to TRBJ1-3. TRBV21-1 counts as a pseudogene. This CDR3 contains 13 residues. The CDR3 protein is CASSTRAGNTIYF. DNA of the CDR3: TGTGCCAGCAGCACGAGGGCCGGAAACACCATATATTTT.

This chain links TRBV4-1 with TRBJ1-1; D unresolved. Germline V CDR1 and CDR2: MGHRA, YSYEKL. The CDR3 sequence is 13 residues long. Trimming shortened V by 1 base and J by 4 bases, and 7 bases separated the two germline ends. Written as DNA, the CDR3 is TGCGCCAGCAGCCAAGGAGGGAGCACTGAAGCTTTCTTT. This translates into CASSQGGSTEAFF.

The chain recombines TRBV6-5 with TRBJ1-2, with D unresolved. This CDR3 is 11 amino acids long. CDR1 MNHEY and CDR2 SVGAGI come from the germline V gene. The V end lost 5 bases, the J end lost 6 bases, and 7 bases lay between the germline ends. CDR3 sequence reads: CASSRGDGYTF. In nucleotides, the CDR3 is TGTGCCAGCAGTCGGGGTGATGGCTACACCTTC.

This sequence joins TRBV25-1 and TRBJ2-5; D remains ambiguous. The CDR3 contains 12 residues. CDR1 and CDR2 (germline): MGHDK, SYGVNS. The V and J ends lost 6 bases and 3 bases respectively, with 8 bases between them. The CDR3: CASSDGKETQYF. CDR3 sequence (DNA): TGTGCCAGCAGCGATGGGAAAGAGACCCAGTACTTC.